Sequencing of this T cell receptor beta chain was carried out in a study of CD4 T cells in relation to SARS-CoV-2 and coronaviruses. As for the study in general: TCR beta CDR3s were sequenced after roughly ten-day antigen culture of PBMCs.

This clone was counted between two and nine times. Its antigen is as yet unknown. Unexposed donor CD4+ T cells date from about 2011-2018, before the COVID-19 pandemic. Isolation of CD4+ T cells took place after around eleven days in culture. Testing used SARS-CoV-2 S/N and four cold-coronavirus spikes on unexposed-donor CD4+ T cells, cells permitting. On days 3 and 7, cultures got half fresh IL-2 medium. The CDR3 runs 15 residues. In germline, CDR1 is SNHLY, CDR2 FYNNEI. V was shortened by 10 bases and J by 0 bases, with 18 bases between the two germline ends. TCRdb keeps only in-frame clones here, not all; method: immunoSEQ multiplex PCR. Here the sample spans around 22,000 clones, roughly 80% being singletons.

The sequence came from a human donor in good health. Sequencing input: CD4+ T cells from PBMCs, cultured in vitro. The rearrangement joins TRBV2 to TRBJ1-1; no definite D call. The CDR3 DNA reads as TGTGCCACTAGAGTTCAGAAACCAATGAACACTGAAGCTTTCTTT. Protein: CATRVQKPMNTEAFF.